This TCR beta chain came from a study of shared clonotypes between healthy human individuals. CD45RO-negative, CCR7-positively selected cells formed the naive CD8 fraction, excluding terminally differentiated effector memory CD45RA+ cells. In the source study's methods: Because ImmunoSEQ provided only junction sequences with no quality scores, the filtering differed. Assay used: immunoSEQ multiplex PCR; TCRdb lists only in-frame clones, some missing. The DNA gave D and trimming, while V, J and clone size come from that table. This sample has some 2 million clones, with roughly 95% found just once. Per the germline V gene, CDR1 is MNHEY and CDR2 is SVGAGI. Deletions cut 2 bases from V and 3 bases from J, with 9 bases between. The CDR3 is 14 amino acids.

This clonotype was sampled from a man between 18 and 35 years old in good health. The V call is TRBV6-5, the J call TRBJ2-3; TRBD1 might be the D (6 bases). The sequencing sample was made of naive CD8+ T cells sorted from blood. The CDR3: CASSYHRETDTQYF. The CDR3 DNA reads TGTGCCAGCAGTTACCACAGGGAAACAGATACGCAGTATTTT.